The 9 T cell receptor beta chains below were found in one sample sequenced in a study of identical twins (dated by TCRdb to 2016 to 2018). The library was produced with 5' RACE. Sequencing used an Illumina HiSeq 2000. TCRdb trimmed the raw reads at Q25, called clones with MiXCR and kept productive beta chains. All rows with the same CDR3 protein become a single entry with the most common DNA and genes. The sample table lists hundreds of thousands of distinct CDR3 sequences, approximately 8.5% of them with a count of one. In total, the top ten clones hold about 2.1% of the sample. These records were also assigned to another study, of yellow fever vaccine responses in identical twins.

The specimen sequenced was memory (CD45RO+) T cells sorted from blood. According to the study, the label for this sample's cell subset or site signals: CD45RO+ enriched T cells. These receptors were collected from a woman under 30 in good health.

This clonotype was observed a few times. The chain recombines TRBV4-1 with TRBJ2-1; no clear D gene. Germline V CDR1 and CDR2: MGHRA, YSYEKL. Trimming took 1 base from V and 6 from J, leaving 10 bases between them. The CDR3 has 14 residues. The CDR3 bases are TGCGCCAGCAGCCAAGGGAGTAATGTCAATGAGCAGTTCTTC. Protein: CASSQGSNVNEQFF.

This rearrangement joins TRBV28 to TRBJ1-1; D ambiguous. V dropped 6 bases and J dropped 11 bases, with 13 bases sitting between them. The CDR3 totals 11 residues. The germline V gene has CDR1 MDHEN and CDR2 SYDVKM. In DNA, the CDR3 is TGTGCCAGCAGCCAATCCCAGCGGGCTTTCTTT. Protein sequence: CASSQSQRAFF.

The sample holds a few counts of this clonotype. The chain couples TRBV15 to TRBJ2-7; maybe TRBD1 (6 bases). The length of the CDR3 is 13 residues. V was clipped by 3 bases and J by 6 bases, with 12 bases between them. The V gene's germline CDR1 is LNHNV and CDR2 YYDKDF (reference sequence). CDR3 amino acids: CATSSRDNREQYF. CDR3 sequence (DNA): TGTGCCACCAGCAGCCGGGACAACCGCGAGCAGTACTTC.

This clonotype has only a few counts. The rearrangement links TRBV7-9 to TRBJ2-3; D may match TRBD1 or TRBD2 (5 bases each). The CDR3 length is 15 residues. Trimming removed 1 base at V and 4 bases at J, with 12 bases between. Germline V lookup: CDR1 SEHNR, CDR2 FQNEAQ (reference sequence). CDR3 amino acids: CASSLGQGEADTQYF. In nucleotides, the CDR3 is TGTGCCAGCAGCTTAGGGCAGGGAGAGGCAGATACGCAGTATTTT.

The table lists this clonotype with a few counts. The V call is TRBV20-1, the J call TRBJ2-5, with D perhaps matching TRBD1 (5 bases). Germline loops: CDR1 DFQATT, CDR2 SNEGSKA (reference sequence). The CDR3 is 15 amino acids. Trimming cost V 3 bases and J 3 bases, with 17 bases left between them. Here the CDR3 reads CSASEVQGKKETQYF. CDR3 sequence (DNA): TGCAGTGCTAGTGAGGTGCAGGGCAAGAAAGAGACCCAGTACTTC.

This clonotype was recorded many times. The J gene is TRBJ2-1, the V gene TRBV24-1, with D unresolved. This CDR3 is 14 amino acids long. V lost 9 bases and J 7 bases, leaving 18 bases between the germline ends. CDR1 KGHDR and CDR2 SFDVKD come from the germline V gene. The chain's CDR3 is CATAAPRFGNEQFF. In DNA form, the CDR3 reads TGTGCCACCGCGGCTCCTAGATTTGGTAATGAGCAGTTCTTC.

This clonotype has more than one count but fewer than ten. The V and J genes are TRBV7-8 and TRBJ2-1; TRBD1 matches 9 bases. V was clipped by 4 bases and J by 2 bases; unmatched bases: 18. The CDR3 sequence is 20 residues long. The germline gives CDR1 SGHVS, CDR2 FQNEAQ. The CDR3 loop is CASSSPRDRVYMGAYNEQFF. CDR3 nucleotides: TGTGCCAGCAGCTCGCCCCGGGACAGGGTATACATGGGGGCCTACAATGAGCAGTTCTTC.

This clonotype was seen many times. CDR3 sequence: CASSLLMGGTSVPRYTQYF. As DNA, the CDR3 is TGTGCCAGCAGCTTACTGATGGGTGGGACTAGCGTCCCAAGGTACACGCAGTATTTT. The V call is TRBV11-1, the J call TRBJ2-3; 10 bases agree with TRBD2. Germline V lookup: CDR1 SGHAT, CDR2 FQDESV (reference sequence). The CDR3 runs 19 residues. Unmatched junction bases numbered 20, after V lost 2 bases and J lost 9 bases.

This chain uses TRBV6-1 with TRBJ2-4; D gene uncertain. The CDR3 runs 16 residues. Germline V lookup: CDR1 MNHNS, CDR2 SASEGT. V was trimmed by 5 bases and J by 0 bases, leaving 14 bases between them. This CDR3 reads CASSLHVELAKNIQYF. CDR3 DNA: TGTGCCAGCAGTCTGCACGTCGAACTAGCCAAAAACATTCAGTACTTC.